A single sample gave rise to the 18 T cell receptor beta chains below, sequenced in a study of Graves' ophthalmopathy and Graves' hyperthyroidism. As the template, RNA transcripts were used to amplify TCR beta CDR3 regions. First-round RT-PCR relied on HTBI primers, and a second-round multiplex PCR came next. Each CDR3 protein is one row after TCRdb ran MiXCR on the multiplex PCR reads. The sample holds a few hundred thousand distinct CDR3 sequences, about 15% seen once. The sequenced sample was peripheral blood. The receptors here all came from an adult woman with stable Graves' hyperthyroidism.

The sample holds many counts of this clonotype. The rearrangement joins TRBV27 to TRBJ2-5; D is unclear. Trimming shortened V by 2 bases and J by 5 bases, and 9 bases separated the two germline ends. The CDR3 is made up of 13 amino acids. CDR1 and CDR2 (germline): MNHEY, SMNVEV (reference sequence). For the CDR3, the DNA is TGTGCCAGCAGTTTACTGGGAAGGGAGACCCAGTACTTC. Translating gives CASSLLGRETQYF.

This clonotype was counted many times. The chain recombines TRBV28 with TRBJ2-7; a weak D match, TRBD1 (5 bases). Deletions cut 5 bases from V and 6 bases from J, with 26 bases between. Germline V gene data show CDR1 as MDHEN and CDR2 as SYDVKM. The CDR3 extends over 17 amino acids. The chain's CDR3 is CASSTTASTSQGREQYF. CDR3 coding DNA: TGTGCCAGCAGTACCACAGCCTCGACATCGCAGGGTCGCGAGCAGTACTTC. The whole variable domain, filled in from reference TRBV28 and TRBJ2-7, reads DVKVTQSSRYLVKRTGEKVFLECVQDMDHENMFWYRQDPGLGLRLIYFSYDVKMKEKGDIPEGYSVSREKKERFSLILESASTNQTSMYLCASSTTASTSQGREQYFGPGTRLTVT.

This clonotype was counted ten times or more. In DNA, the CDR3 is TGTGCCAGCAGCCGCGGGACAGGGAGGGGGACCGGGGAGCTGTTTTTT. Encoded protein: CASSRGTGRGTGELFF. The genes are TRBV11-2 and TRBJ2-2; 9 bases line up with TRBD1. This CDR3 comprises 16 residues. After removal of 5 bases from V and 5 bases from J, the junction contained 9 bases not matched to a gene. Looked up from germline, CDR1 is SGHAT and CDR2 is FQNNGV.

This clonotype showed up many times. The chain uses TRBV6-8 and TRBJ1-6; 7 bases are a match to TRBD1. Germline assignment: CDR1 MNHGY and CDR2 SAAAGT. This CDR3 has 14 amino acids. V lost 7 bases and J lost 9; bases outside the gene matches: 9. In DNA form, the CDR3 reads TGTGCCAGCACCTCGTGGAGGGGGCGTTCACCCCTCCACTTT. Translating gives CASTSWRGRSPLHF.

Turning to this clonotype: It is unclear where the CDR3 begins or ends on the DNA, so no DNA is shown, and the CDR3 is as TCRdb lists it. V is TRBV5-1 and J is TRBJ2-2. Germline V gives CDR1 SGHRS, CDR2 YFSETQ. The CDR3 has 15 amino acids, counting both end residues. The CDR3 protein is CASSSTTFGAGELFF.

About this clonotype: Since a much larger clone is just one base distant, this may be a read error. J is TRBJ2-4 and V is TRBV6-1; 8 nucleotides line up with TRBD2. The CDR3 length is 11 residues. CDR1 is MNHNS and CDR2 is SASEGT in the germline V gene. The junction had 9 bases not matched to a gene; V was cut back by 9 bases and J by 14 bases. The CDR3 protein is CASSGRGSKYF. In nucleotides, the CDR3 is TGTGCCAGTTCCGGGAGGGGCTCGAAGTACTTC.

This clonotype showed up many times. The CDR3 region is CASTGFSETQYF. The CDR3 DNA follows: TGTGCCAGTACAGGGTTTTCAGAGACCCAGTACTTC. The chain carries TRBV6-1 and TRBJ2-5; D is possibly TRBD1 (6 bases). Trimming pared 9 bases from V and 4 bases from J, leaving 12 bases between. Germline CDR1 reads MNHNS; CDR2 reads SASEGT. CDR3 length equals 12 residues.

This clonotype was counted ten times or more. In DNA form, the CDR3 reads TGTGCCATCAGTGACGGGACTAGCGGTGGAGAGACCCAGTACTTC. Protein sequence: CAISDGTSGGETQYF. The rearrangement joins TRBV10-3 to TRBJ2-5; 11 nucleotides match TRBD2. Germline assignment: CDR1 ENHRY and CDR2 SYGVKD. The J segment lost 4 bases and the V segment lost 3 bases, leaving 4 bases of the junction unmatched. The CDR3 has 15 amino acids.

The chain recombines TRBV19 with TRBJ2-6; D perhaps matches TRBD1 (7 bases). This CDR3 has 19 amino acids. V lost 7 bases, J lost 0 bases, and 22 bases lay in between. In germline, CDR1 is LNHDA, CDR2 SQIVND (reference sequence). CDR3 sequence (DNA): TGTGCCAGTACTGGGGCACCAGGGGGAGGATACTCTGGGGCCAACGTCCTGACTTTC. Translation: CASTGAPGGGYSGANVLTF.

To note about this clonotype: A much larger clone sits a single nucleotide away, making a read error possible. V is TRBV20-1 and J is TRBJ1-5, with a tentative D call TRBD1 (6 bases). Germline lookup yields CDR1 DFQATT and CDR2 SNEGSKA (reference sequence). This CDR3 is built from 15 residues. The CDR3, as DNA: TGCAGTGCTATTTTTGTATTGGGGGGCAATCAGCCCCAGCGTTTT. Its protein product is CSAIFVLGGNQPQRF.

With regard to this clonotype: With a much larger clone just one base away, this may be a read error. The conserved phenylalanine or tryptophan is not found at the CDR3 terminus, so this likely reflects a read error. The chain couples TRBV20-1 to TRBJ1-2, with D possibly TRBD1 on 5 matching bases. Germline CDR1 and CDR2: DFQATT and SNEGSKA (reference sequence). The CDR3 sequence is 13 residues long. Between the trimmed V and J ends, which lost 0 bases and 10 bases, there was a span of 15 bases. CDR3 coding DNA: TGCAGTGCTAGAGATGGGGGGGTGGGGCACTACACCATC. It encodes CSARDGGVGHYTI.

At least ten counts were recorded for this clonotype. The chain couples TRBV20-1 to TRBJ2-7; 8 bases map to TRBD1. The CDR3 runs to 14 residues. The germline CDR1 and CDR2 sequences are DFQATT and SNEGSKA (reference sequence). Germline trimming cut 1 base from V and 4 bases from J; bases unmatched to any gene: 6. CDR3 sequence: CSARVANRGYEQYF. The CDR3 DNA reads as TGCAGTGCTAGAGTCGCGAACAGGGGGTACGAGCAGTACTTC.

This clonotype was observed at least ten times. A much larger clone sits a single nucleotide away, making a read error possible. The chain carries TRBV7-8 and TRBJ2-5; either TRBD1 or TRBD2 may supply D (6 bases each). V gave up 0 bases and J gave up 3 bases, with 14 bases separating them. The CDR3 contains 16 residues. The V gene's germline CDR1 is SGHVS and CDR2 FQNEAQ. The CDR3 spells CASSLAGPGAEETQYF. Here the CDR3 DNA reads TGTGCCAGCAGCTTAGCGGGACCGGGGGCAGAAGAGACCCAGTACTTC. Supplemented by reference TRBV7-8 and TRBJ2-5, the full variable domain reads GAGVSQSPRYKVAKRGQDVALRCDPISGHVSLFWYQQALGQGPEFLTYFQNEAQLDKSGLPSDRFFAERPEGSVSTLKIQRTQQEDSAVYLCASSLAGPGAEETQYFGPGTRLLVL.

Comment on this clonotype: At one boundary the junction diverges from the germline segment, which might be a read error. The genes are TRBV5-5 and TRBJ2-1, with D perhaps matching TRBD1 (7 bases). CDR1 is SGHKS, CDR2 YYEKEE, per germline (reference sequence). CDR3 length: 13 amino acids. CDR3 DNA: TGTGCCAGCAGCTCGACAGGGAGGAATGAGAAGTTCTTC. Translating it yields CASSSTGRNEKFF. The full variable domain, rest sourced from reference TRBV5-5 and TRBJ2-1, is DAGVTQSPTHLIKTRGQQVTLRCSPISGHKSVSWYQQVLGQGPQFIFQYYEKEERGRGNFPDRFSARQFPNYSSELNVNALLLGDSALYLCASSSTGRNEKFFGPGTRLTVL.

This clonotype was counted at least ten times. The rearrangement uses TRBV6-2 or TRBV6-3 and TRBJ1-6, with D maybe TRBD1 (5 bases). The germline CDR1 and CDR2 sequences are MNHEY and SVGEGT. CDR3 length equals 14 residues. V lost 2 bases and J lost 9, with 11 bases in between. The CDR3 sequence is CASSYKGPVSPLHF. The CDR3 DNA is TGTGCCAGCAGTTACAAGGGGCCAGTTTCACCCCTCCACTTT.

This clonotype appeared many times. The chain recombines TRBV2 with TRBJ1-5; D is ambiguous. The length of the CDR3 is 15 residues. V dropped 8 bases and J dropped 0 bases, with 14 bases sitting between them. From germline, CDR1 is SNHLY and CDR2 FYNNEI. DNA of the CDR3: TGTGCCAGCGGAAGACGGACCAATAGCAATCAGCCCCAGCATTTT. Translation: CASGRRTNSNQPQHF.

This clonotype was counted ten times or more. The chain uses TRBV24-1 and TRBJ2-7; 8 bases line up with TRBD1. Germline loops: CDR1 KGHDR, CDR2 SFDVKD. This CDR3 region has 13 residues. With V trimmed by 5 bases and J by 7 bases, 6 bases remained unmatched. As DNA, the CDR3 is TGTGCCACCAGTGGGCAGGGGGCGCAAGAGCAGTACTTC. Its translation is CATSGQGAQEQYF.

The DNA of the CDR3 is TGTGCCAGCAGCCCAGGGTTGAGCTCTGGAAACACCATATATTTT. It yields the protein CASSPGLSSGNTIYF. The chain has TRBV7-2 and TRBJ1-3; D possibly corresponds to TRBD1 (5 bases). The CDR3 runs to 15 residues. CDR1 is SGHTA, CDR2 FQGNSA, per germline. V was shortened by 5 bases and J by 0 bases, with 11 bases between the two germline ends.